This TCR beta chain is drawn from a study of OX40 agonist ivuxolimab in advanced cancers. The study in broad terms: The costimulatory receptor OX40 (CD134) was targeted by ivuxolimab, a fully human IgG2 agonistic monoclonal antibody. Of the approximately 50 patients in dose escalation, about 20 had hepatocellular carcinoma, about 15 had melanoma, 9 had renal cell carcinoma and 9 had head and neck cancer. The paper covers the monotherapy dose-escalation part of the phase I ivuxolimab trial, which included N of about 50 patients. The purpose of peripheral TCRbeta sequencing was to test whether ivuxolimab changed TCR sequence diversity and led to clonal T-cell expansion. Intravenous ivuxolimab was administered to patients every 2 weeks at six dose levels: 0.01, 0.1, 0.3, 1.5, 3 and 10 mg/kg. A male proportion of 82.7% and a mean age of 60 years, ranging from 23 to 79, were recorded for the dose-escalation cohort. Prior anti-PD-1, anti-PD-L1 or anti-CTLA-4 therapy was permitted, and about 40% of dose-escalation patients had received checkpoint inhibitors. Partial responses were achieved by three dose-escalation patients, of whom one had hepatocellular carcinoma and two had cutaneous melanoma.

The trial excluded patients who had a history of autoimmune disease or who were on systemic immunosuppression. Peripheral blood for TCR sequencing was collected from all dose cohorts at baseline, on cycle 4 day 1, and on cycle 7 day 1. The samples were drawn from a first-in-human, open-label, multicenter phase I dose-escalation trial of ivuxolimab. Adults with locally advanced or metastatic melanoma, renal cell carcinoma, hepatocellular carcinoma or head and neck squamous cell carcinoma were enrolled in the trial. Before TCR sequencing, CD4+ T cells and CD8+ T cells from peripheral blood were sorted into separate populations. Reading the germline V gene gives CDR1 SGDLS and CDR2 YYNGEE. The cysteine opens and the phenylalanine closes a CDR3 of 15 amino acids. The DNA shown is the 45-base CDR3, in frame from base 1. Compared with germline, V lacks 2 bases and J lacks 5 bases; bases without a gene match: 4.

On the study overall, not on this receptor specifically: After ivuxolimab, CD8+ T cells had more expanded clones than CD4+ T cells on average. Low levels of normalized T-cell clonal expansion were also seen in some patients who did not respond. Which antigens the clonally expanded peripheral T cells were specific for was not determined. In the 0.1-3.0 mg/kg groups, partial responders were among the patients with the lowest normalized peripheral clonal expansion, particularly in CD8+ T cells. Clonal expansion of both CD4+ and CD8+ blood T cells was observed from baseline to week 6 at doses 0.1 to 3.0 mg/kg.

Genomic DNA was isolated from the sorted cells so that the TCRbeta CDR3 region could be sequenced. TCRbeta CDR3 regions were sequenced using the immunoSEQ Assay. Imported from immuneACCESS, the table was reduced by TCRdb to in-frame sequences with V and J called. These copies leave out some clones; in studies compared against another copy, an unresolved V gene accounts for under half, and the cause of the remainder is not known. The sample data list tens of thousands of clones, and 88% of these were observed just once. 0.65% to 0.95% of the sample is taken by the ten largest. Regarding this clone: Its antigen has not been determined. Base quality data are lacking; no much larger clone is found one base away.

This TCR derives from an adult with an advanced solid tumor such as melanoma, head and neck, liver or kidney cancer. This specimen consisted of CD4+ or CD8+ T cells sorted from blood, obtained in a trial of the OX40 agonist ivuxolimab. Recombination joined TRBV9 with TRBJ2-2; 9 central bases correspond to TRBD2. CDR3 reads: CASSVREGGTGELFF. The DNA sequence follows: TGTGCCAGCAGCGTGCGGGAGGGCGGGACCGGGGAGCTGTTTTTT.